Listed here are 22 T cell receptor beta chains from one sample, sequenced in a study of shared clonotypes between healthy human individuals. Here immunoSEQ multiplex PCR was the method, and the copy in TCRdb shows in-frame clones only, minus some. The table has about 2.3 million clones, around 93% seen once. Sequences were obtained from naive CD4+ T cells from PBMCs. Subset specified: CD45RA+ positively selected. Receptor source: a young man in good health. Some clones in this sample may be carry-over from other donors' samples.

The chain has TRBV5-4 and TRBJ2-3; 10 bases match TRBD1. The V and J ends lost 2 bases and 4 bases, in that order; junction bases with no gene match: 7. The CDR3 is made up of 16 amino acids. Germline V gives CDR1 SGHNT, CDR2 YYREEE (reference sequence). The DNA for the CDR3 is TGTGCCAGCAGCTTTAGACAGGGGGCTGGGCCAGATACGCAGTATTTT. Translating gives CASSFRQGAGPDTQYF. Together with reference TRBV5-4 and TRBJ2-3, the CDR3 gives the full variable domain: ETGVTQSPTHLIKTRGQQVTLRCSSQSGHNTVSWYQQALGQGPQFIFQYYREEENGRGNFPPRFSGLQFPNYSSELNVNALELDDSALYLCASSFRQGAGPDTQYFGPGTRLTVL.

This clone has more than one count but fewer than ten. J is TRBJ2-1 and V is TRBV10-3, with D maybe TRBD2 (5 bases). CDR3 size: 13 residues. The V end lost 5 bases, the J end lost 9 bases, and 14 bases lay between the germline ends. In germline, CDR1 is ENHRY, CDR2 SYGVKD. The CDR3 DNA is TGTGCCATCAGTCAACTAGTGGGCGGTGAGCAGTTCTTC. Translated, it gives CAISQLVGGEQFF.

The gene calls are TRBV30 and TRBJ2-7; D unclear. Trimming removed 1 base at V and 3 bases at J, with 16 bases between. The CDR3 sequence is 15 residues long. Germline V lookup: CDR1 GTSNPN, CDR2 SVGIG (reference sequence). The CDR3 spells CAWSDGLSALYEQYF. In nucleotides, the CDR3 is TGTGCCTGGAGTGACGGGTTATCGGCCCTCTACGAGCAGTACTTC.

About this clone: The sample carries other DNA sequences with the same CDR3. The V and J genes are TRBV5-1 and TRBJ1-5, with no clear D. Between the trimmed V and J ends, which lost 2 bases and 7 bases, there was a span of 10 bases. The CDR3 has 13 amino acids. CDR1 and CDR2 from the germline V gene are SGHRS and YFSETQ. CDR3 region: CASSFEGSQPQHF. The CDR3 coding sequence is TGCGCCAGCAGCTTCGAAGGGTCCCAGCCCCAGCATTTT.

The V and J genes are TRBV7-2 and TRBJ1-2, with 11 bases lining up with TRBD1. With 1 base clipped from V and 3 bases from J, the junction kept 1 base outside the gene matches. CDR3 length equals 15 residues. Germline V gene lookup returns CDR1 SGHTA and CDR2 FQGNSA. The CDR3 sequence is CASSLGTGGYYGYTF. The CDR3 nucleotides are TGTGCCAGCAGCTTAGGGACAGGGGGCTACTATGGCTACACCTTC.

Here the CDR3 reads CASSLGGRAGETQYF. CDR3 sequence (DNA): TGTGCCAGCAGCTTGGGGGGCAGGGCCGGGGAGACCCAGTACTTC. The chain couples TRBV5-4 to TRBJ2-5; D is possibly TRBD1 (5 bases). The V gene's germline CDR1 is SGHNT and CDR2 YYREEE (reference sequence). This CDR3 is 15 amino acids long. The V end lost 0 bases, the J end lost 5 bases, and 14 bases lay between the germline ends. Combining the CDR3 with reference TRBV5-4 and TRBJ2-5 gives the whole variable domain ETGVTQSPTHLIKTRGQQVTLRCSSQSGHNTVSWYQQALGQGPQFIFQYYREEENGRGNFPPRFSGLQFPNYSSELNVNALELDDSALYLCASSLGGRAGETQYFGPGTRLLVL.

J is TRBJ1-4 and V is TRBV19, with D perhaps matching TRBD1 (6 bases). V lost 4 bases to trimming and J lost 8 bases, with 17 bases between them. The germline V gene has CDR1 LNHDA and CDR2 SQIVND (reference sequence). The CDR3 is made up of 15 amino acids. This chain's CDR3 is CASSNTGFGEEKLFF. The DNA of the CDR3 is TGTGCCAGTAGTAACACAGGGTTTGGAGAAGAAAAACTGTTTTTT. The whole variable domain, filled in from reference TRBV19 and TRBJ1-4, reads DGGITQSPKYLFRKEGQNVTLSCEQNLNHDAMYWYRQDPGQGLRLIYYSQIVNDFQKGDIAEGYSVSREKKESFPLTVTSAQKNPTAFYLCASSNTGFGEEKLFFGSGTQLSVL.

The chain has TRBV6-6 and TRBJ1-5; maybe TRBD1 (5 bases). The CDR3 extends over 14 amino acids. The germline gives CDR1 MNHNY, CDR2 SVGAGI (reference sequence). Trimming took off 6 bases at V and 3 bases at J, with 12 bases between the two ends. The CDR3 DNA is TGTGCCAGCAGCTTGACAGCGAACAATCAGCCCCAGCATTTT. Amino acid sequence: CASSLTANNQPQHF.

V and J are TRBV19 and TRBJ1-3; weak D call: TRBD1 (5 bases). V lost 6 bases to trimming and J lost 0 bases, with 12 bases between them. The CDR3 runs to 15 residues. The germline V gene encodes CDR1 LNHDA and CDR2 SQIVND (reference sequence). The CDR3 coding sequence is TGTGCCAGTAGGGGTTTTAGGGGCTCTGGAAACACCATATATTTT. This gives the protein CASRGFRGSGNTIYF.

The DNA of the CDR3 is TGTGCCAGCAGCCACCTTCTTGGGGCGGAAAACATTCAGTACTTC. This gives the protein CASSHLLGAENIQYF. This chain joins TRBV4-2 and TRBJ2-4, with D perhaps TRBD1 (5 bases). The V end was cut by 3 bases, the J end by 5 bases, with 14 bases between. Germline CDR1 and CDR2: LGHNA and YNFKEQ. The CDR3 sequence is 15 residues long.

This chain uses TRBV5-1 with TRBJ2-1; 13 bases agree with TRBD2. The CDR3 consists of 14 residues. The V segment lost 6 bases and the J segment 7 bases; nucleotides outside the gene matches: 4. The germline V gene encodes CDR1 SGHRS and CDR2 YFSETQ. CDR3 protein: CASIGTSGINEQFF. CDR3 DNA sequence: TGCGCCAGCATCGGGACTAGCGGGATAAATGAGCAGTTCTTC.

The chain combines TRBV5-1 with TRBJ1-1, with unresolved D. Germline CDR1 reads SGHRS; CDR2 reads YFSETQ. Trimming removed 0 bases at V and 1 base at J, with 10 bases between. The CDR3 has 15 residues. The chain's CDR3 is CASSLEPNPNTEAFF. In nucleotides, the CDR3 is TGCGCCAGCAGCTTGGAACCGAACCCGAACACTGAAGCTTTCTTT.

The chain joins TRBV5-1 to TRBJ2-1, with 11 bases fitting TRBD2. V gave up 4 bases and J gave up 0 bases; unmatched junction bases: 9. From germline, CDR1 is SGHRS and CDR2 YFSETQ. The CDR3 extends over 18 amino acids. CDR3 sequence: CASSPEVAGGFSYNEQFF. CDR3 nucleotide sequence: TGCGCCAGCAGCCCCGAGGTAGCGGGAGGGTTCTCCTACAATGAGCAGTTCTTC.

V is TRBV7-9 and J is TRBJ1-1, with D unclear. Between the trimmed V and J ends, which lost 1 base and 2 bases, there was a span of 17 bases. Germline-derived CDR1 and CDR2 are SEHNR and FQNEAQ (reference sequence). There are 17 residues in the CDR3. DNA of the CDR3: TGTGCCAGCAGCTTAGTCCACCTAGAGATCGGAAACACTGAAGCTTTCTTT. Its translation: CASSLVHLEIGNTEAFF.

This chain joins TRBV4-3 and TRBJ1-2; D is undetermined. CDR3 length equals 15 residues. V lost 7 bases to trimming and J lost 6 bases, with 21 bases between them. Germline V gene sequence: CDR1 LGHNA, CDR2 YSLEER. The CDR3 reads CASTLEVALRNGYTF. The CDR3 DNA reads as TGCGCCAGCACCCTAGAAGTGGCTTTACGCAATGGCTACACCTTC.

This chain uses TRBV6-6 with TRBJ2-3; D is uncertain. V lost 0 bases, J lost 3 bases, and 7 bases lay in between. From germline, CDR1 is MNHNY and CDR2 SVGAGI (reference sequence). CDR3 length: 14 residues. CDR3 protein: CASSYSPWTDTQYF. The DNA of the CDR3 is TGTGCCAGCAGTTACTCGCCGTGGACAGATACGCAGTATTTT.

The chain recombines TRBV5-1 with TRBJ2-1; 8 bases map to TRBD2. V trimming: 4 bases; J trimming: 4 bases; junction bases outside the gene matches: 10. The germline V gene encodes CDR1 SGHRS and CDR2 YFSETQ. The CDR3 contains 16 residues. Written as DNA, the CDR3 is TGCGCCAGCAGCCTATATAGCGGGACTTCGTACAATGAGCAGTTCTTC. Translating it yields CASSLYSGTSYNEQFF.

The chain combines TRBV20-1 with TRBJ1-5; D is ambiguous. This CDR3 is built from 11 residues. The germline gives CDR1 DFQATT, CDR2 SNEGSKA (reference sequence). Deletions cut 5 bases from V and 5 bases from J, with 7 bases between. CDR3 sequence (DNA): TGCAGTGCTGCTCAGGATCAGCCCCAGCATTTT. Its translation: CSAAQDQPQHF.

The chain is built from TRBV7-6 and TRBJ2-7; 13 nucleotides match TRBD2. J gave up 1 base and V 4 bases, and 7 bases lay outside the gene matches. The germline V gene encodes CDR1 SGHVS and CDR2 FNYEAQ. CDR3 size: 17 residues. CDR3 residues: CASSYGLAGDLSYEQYF. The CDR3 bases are TGTGCCAGCAGCTACGGACTAGCGGGAGACTTATCCTACGAGCAGTACTTC. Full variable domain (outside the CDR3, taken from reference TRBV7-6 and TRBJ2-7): GAGVSQSPRYKVTKRGQDVALRCDPISGHVSLYWYRQALGQGPEFLTYFNYEAQQDKSGLPNDRFSAERPEGSISTLTIQRTEQRDSAMYRCASSYGLAGDLSYEQYFGPGTRLTVT.

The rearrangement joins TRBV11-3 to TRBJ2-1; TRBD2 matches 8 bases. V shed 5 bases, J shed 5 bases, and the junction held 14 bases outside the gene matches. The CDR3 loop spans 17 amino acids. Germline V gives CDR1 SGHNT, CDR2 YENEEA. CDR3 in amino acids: CASSGFSGTRYHNEQFF. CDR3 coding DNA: TGTGCCAGCAGCGGATTTTCCGGGACTAGGTACCACAATGAGCAGTTCTTC.

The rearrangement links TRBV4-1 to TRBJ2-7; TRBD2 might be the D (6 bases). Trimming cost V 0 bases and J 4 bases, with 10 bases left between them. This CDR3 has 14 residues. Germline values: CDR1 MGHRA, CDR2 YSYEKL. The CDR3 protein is CASSQDPGVYEQYF. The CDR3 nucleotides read TGCGCCAGCAGCCAAGACCCGGGGGTTTACGAGCAGTACTTC.

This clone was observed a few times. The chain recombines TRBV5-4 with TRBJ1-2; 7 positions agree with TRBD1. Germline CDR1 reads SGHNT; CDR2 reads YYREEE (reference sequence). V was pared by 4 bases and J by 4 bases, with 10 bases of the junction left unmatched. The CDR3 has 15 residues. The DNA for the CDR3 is TGTGCCAGCAGCCAGGGCGGGGGACAGCGCTATGGCTACACCTTC. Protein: CASSQGGGQRYGYTF.